The rows below give T cell receptor beta chains drawn from one sample of a study of early T cells in non-severe SARS-CoV-2 infection. TCRdb ran MiXCR on the 5' RACE reads and lists one entry per CDR3 protein. Among roughly 58,000 distinct CDR3 sequences listed, about 12% were seen once. The sample consisted of whole blood. Every receptor here comes from an adult who was a healthcare worker with PCR-confirmed SARS-CoV-2 infection or an uninfected control (not recorded which). The CDR3 runs from the conserved cysteine through the conserved F or W. The D gene is left open where the match is weak. Size is omitted from some rows. Given values are once, few, many or a class for expanded clones.

length,V,D,J,size,DNA,CDR3
12,TRBV11-2,TRBD2,TRBJ2-6,-,TGTGCCAGTTCCCCGGGAGGCAACGTCCTGACTTTC,CASSPGGNVLTF
13,TRBV12-3/TRBV12-4,-,TRBJ1-2,few,TGTGCCAGCTTGGGCCCCTACCAATATGGCTACACCTTC,CASLGPYQYGYTF
14,TRBV27,-,TRBJ1-3,many,TGTGCCAGCAAAACTCAGGGAGGTGGAAACACCATATATTTT,CASKTQGGGNTIYF
13,TRBV6-5,TRBD1,TRBJ2-7,few,TGTGCCAGCAGGACCGGGACAGGGTACGAGCAGTACTTC,CASRTGTGYEQYF
14,TRBV27,-,TRBJ2-3,few,TGTGCCAGCAGTCTATGGACTAGCACAGATACGCAGTATTTT,CASSLWTSTDTQYF
13,TRBV5-1,-,TRBJ1-5,many,TGCGCCAGCAGCCGGACTGTGGGACAGCCCCAGCATTTT,CASSRTVGQPQHF
17,TRBV6-6,-,TRBJ1-5,few,TGTGCCAGCAGTTATATGGGAATTCAGGGAATCAATCAGCCCCAGCATTTT,CASSYMGIQGINQPQHF
15,TRBV9,TRBD2,TRBJ2-7,many,TGTGCCAGCAGCGTAGATAGCGGGCGCTCCTACGAGCAGTACTTC,CASSVDSGRSYEQYF
15,TRBV7-9,-,TRBJ1-3,-,TGTGCCAGCAGCTTGCCTGGAAGGGCTGAAAACACCATATATTTT,CASSLPGRAENTIYF
14,TRBV4-3,-,TRBJ2-3,few,TGCGCCAGCAGCCAAGGGGGGTACAGGTGGGGCCTGTATTTT,CASSQGGYRWGLYF
14,TRBV29-1,TRBD1,TRBJ1-1,-,TGCAGCGGCCGACAGGGGTTCAGGGGAACTGAAGCTTTCTTT,CSGRQGFRGTEAFF
17,TRBV10-3,TRBD1,TRBJ1-5,few,TGTGCCATCAGTGAGTCCCTGACAGGGGGCACCGGTCAGCCCCAGCATTTT,CAISESLTGGTGQPQHF
17,TRBV5-1,-,TRBJ1-3,many,TGCGCCAGCAGCTTGGTCAGCGGACAGATCTCTGGAAACACCATATATTTT,CASSLVSGQISGNTIYF